This T cell receptor beta chain originates from a study of blood T cell repertoires in COVID-19. At the level of the study: The United States, Italy and Spain were the sources of the acute and convalescent COVID-19 samples. T cells, B-cell-depleted T cells, or PBMCs supplied cDNA or gDNA.

CDR3 size: 13 residues. Per the germline V gene, CDR1 is SGHNT and CDR2 is YYREEE (reference sequence). V gave up 4 bases and J gave up 4 bases, with 12 bases separating them. As processed by the authors: Nucleated cell counts were estimated from reference gene primer amplification. Here immunoSEQ multiplex PCR was the method, and the copy in TCRdb shows in-frame clones only, minus some. Clonal size and the V and J genes are those of that table, whereas D and trimming came from the DNA. The repertoire consists of 130,000 to 150,000 clones, with approximately 82% occurring once and the leading ten covering about a tenth.

Sequenced: peripheral blood. The TCR originated in a man between 60 and 70 years old with active or convalescent COVID-19. This rearrangement joins TRBV5-4 to TRBJ2-7, with D possibly TRBD1 on 7 matching bases. The CDR3 nucleotides are TGTGCCAGCAGCGCGGGACAGAAATACGAGCAGTACGTC. Translating it yields CASSAGQKYEQYV.